These 27 T cell receptor beta chains originate from one sample sequenced in a study of CD8+ T cells in alopecia areata. After isolation, RNA underwent reverse transcription to generate cDNA as the sequencing template. TCRdb keeps only in-frame clones here, not all; method: immunoSEQ multiplex PCR. The sample gives 100,000 to 120,000 clones, about 50% of which show up once; about 23% is in the top ten. The sequenced sample was NKG2D-low CD8+ T cells sorted from blood. Source of these receptors: a human donor with alopecia areata.

Notes on this clone: The junction and the germline gene differ at one end; a read error may be behind it. The chain combines TRBV6-5 with TRBJ1-5, with D hard to call. The CDR3 is made up of 13 amino acids. CDR1 is MNHEY, CDR2 SVGAGI, per germline. The CDR3 sequence is CASSDSVGQPQHF. The CDR3 DNA reads TGTGCCAGCAGTGACTCGGTGGGTCAGCCCCAGCATTTT.

The chain links TRBV5-1 to TRBJ2-5; a possible D gene is TRBD2 (6 bases). V was clipped by 7 bases and J by 11 bases, with 24 bases between them. Looked up from germline, CDR1 is SGHRS and CDR2 is YFSETQ. CDR3 length: 14 residues. The CDR3 DNA is TGCGCCAGCGATTGGTCTTCTCCAACCGGAGGGCAGTACTTC. As protein: CASDWSSPTGGQYF.

This clone was seen a few times. The rearrangement joins TRBV2 to TRBJ1-1; tentatively, D is TRBD1 (5 bases). The germline V gene encodes CDR1 SNHLY and CDR2 FYNNEI. With 10 bases removed from V and 6 bases from J, the gap between germline ends came to 12 bases. The CDR3 runs 11 residues. This chain's CDR3 is CATRGRAEAFF. The CDR3 DNA follows: TGTGCCACCCGGGGGAGGGCTGAAGCTTTCTTT.

This clone was seen a few times. The V and J genes are TRBV4-1 and TRBJ2-2, with TRBD1 matching over 10 bases. This CDR3 region has 15 residues. V trimming: 3 bases; J trimming: 7 bases; junction bases outside the gene matches: 5. Germline V gene lookup returns CDR1 MGHRA and CDR2 YSYEKL. The CDR3 is CASSQRQGADGELFF. CDR3 nucleotides: TGCGCCAGCAGCCAGAGACAGGGGGCCGACGGGGAGCTGTTTTTT.

V and J are TRBV29-1 and TRBJ1-2; TRBD1 matches 8 bases. Unmatched junction bases numbered 6, after V lost 3 bases and J lost 6 bases. In germline, CDR1 is SQVTM, CDR2 ANQGSEA. The CDR3 sequence is 13 residues long. CDR3 amino acids: CSVDLQGVNGYTF. CDR3 DNA: TGCAGCGTTGACCTACAGGGGGTGAATGGCTACACCTTC.

V is TRBV27 and J is TRBJ2-1, with 8 bases that match TRBD2. CDR1 is MNHEY and CDR2 is SMNVEV in the germline V gene (reference sequence). V lost 4 bases, J lost 8 bases, and 16 bases stayed unmatched. The CDR3 extends over 17 amino acids. The CDR3, as DNA: TGTGCCAGCAGTTCGTTAGGGACGGGACTAGTAATCGATGAGCAGTTCTTC. Protein sequence: CASSSLGTGLVIDEQFF.

The table lists this clone with a few counts. V usage is TRBV7-2 and J usage is TRBJ2-7, with TRBD2 matching 9 bases. The CDR3 runs to 15 residues. V shed 5 bases and J 4 bases; nucleotides not matched to a gene: 9. Germline CDR1 and CDR2: SGHTA and FQGNSA. The CDR3 DNA sequence: TGTGCCAGCAGCCTGGCCGGGACTAGCCGTTACGAGCAGTACTTC. It yields the protein CASSLAGTSRYEQYF.

This clone appeared a single time. The chain recombines TRBV11-2 with TRBJ2-3; 13 bases agree with TRBD2. The CDR3 is 18 amino acids. The germline CDR1 and CDR2 sequences are SGHAT and FQNNGV. With V trimmed by 6 bases and J by 0 bases, 9 bases remained unmatched. The CDR3 nucleotides are TGTGCCAGCAGGAAACTAGCGGGAGGGCCCATTAGCACAGATACGCAGTATTTT. Amino acids: CASRKLAGGPISTDTQYF.

With regard to this clone: Within the sample, other DNA sequences also encode this same CDR3. The V and J genes are TRBV20-1 and TRBJ2-7; D is possibly TRBD2 (5 bases). Trimming stripped 1 base from V and 4 bases from J, with 5 bases between. This CDR3 region has 11 residues. Germline CDR1 is DFQATT and CDR2 is SNEGSKA (reference sequence). The CDR3 DNA sequence: TGCAGTGCTAGAGCGGGATACGAGCAGTACTTC. This encodes CSARAGYEQYF.

J is TRBJ2-2 and V is TRBV2; tentatively, D is TRBD1 (6 bases). The CDR3 runs 15 residues. Per the germline V gene, CDR1 is SNHLY and CDR2 is FYNNEI. V lost 6 bases, J lost 3 bases, and 14 bases lay in between. Here the CDR3 reads CASRDLGQDTGELFF. In DNA, the CDR3 is TGTGCCAGCAGGGATCTGGGACAAGACACCGGGGAGCTGTTTTTT.

This clone was seen only once. The rearrangement uses TRBV27 and TRBJ2-1; the D gene is possibly TRBD2 (6 bases). Trimming removed 6 bases at V and 7 bases at J, with 19 bases between. Germline V CDR1 and CDR2: MNHEY, SMNVEV (reference sequence). This CDR3 spans 15 amino acids. The CDR3 coding sequence is TGTGCCAGCAGCCTCGCAGTCCGAGGAGGGAATGAGCAGTTCTTC. This translates into CASSLAVRGGNEQFF.

The chain uses TRBV9 and TRBJ2-1, with D maybe TRBD1 (6 bases). Between the trimmed V and J ends, which lost 4 bases and 1 base, there was a span of 12 bases. The germline V gene has CDR1 SGDLS and CDR2 YYNGEE. The length of the CDR3 is 15 residues. The CDR3 DNA is TGTGCCAGCAGCTTAGACAGGTCTTCCTACAATGAGCAGTTCTTC. It codes for CASSLDRSSYNEQFF.

This clone was observed a few times. The V call is TRBV2, the J call TRBJ2-1, with 7 bases identical to TRBD2. This CDR3 contains 14 residues. The ends lost 9 bases at V and 1 base at J; junction bases unmatched: 6. Germline CDR1 SNHLY, CDR2 FYNNEI. The CDR3 reads CASTRERSYNEQFF. In DNA form, the CDR3 reads TGTGCCAGTACGCGGGAGAGGTCCTACAATGAGCAGTTCTTC.

This chain uses TRBV15 with TRBJ2-7; D gene uncertain. V was clipped by 0 bases and J by 6 bases, with 9 bases between them. The CDR3 extends over 13 amino acids. Germline loops: CDR1 LNHNV, CDR2 YYDKDF (reference sequence). The CDR3 nucleotides are TGTGCCACCAGCAGAGAATCCCTAGGCGAGCAGTACTTC. It yields the protein CATSRESLGEQYF.

The gene calls are TRBV6-5 and TRBJ2-1; 9 nucleotides match TRBD1. The V gene's germline CDR1 is MNHEY and CDR2 SVGAGI. The CDR3 length is 15 residues. V trimming: 2 bases; J trimming: 6 bases; junction bases outside the gene matches: 5. In DNA, the CDR3 is TGTGCCAGCAGTTACATTGGGACAGGGATCAATGAGCAGTTCTTC. Amino acids: CASSYIGTGINEQFF.

The rearrangement uses TRBV30 and TRBJ2-7, with a possible D match to TRBD1 (6 bases). V gave up 2 bases and J gave up 3 bases, with 14 bases separating them. The CDR3 covers 14 residues. CDR1 GTSNPN and CDR2 SVGIG come from the germline V gene (reference sequence). CDR3 DNA sequence: TGTGCCTGGAGTACCCCCGCAGGGGTCTACGAGCAGTACTTC. Its translation: CAWSTPAGVYEQYF.

The rearrangement links TRBV7-9 to TRBJ2-2; D possibly corresponds to TRBD1 (5 bases). This CDR3 is built from 14 residues. V gave up 7 bases and J gave up 2 bases, with 11 bases separating them. CDR1 SEHNR and CDR2 FQNEAQ come from the germline V gene (reference sequence). The DNA of the CDR3 is TGTGCCAGCATGGTCCAGGGAAACACCGGGGAGCTGTTTTTT. Translated, it gives CASMVQGNTGELFF.

V usage is TRBV9 and J usage is TRBJ2-1; D is perhaps TRBD1 (5 bases). V lost 3 bases to trimming and J lost 9 bases, with 13 bases between them. The length of the CDR3 is 13 residues. Germline values: CDR1 SGDLS, CDR2 YYNGEE. The CDR3 protein is CASSETGGSEQFF. CDR3 DNA sequence: TGTGCCAGCAGCGAAACAGGTGGAAGTGAGCAGTTCTTC.

The chain employs TRBV5-1 and TRBJ2-7; the match to TRBD1 covers 8 bases. The length of the CDR3 is 13 residues. Germline V gives CDR1 SGHRS, CDR2 YFSETQ. With V trimmed by 7 bases and J by 2 bases, 5 bases remained unmatched. DNA for the CDR3: TGCGCCAGCGGACGACAGGGGCCCTACGAGCAGTACTTC. The encoded protein is CASGRQGPYEQYF.

The chain links TRBV28 to TRBJ2-1; D may be TRBD2 (5 bases). V was clipped by 3 bases and J by 14 bases, with 14 bases between them. This CDR3 region has 12 residues. Germline CDR1 and CDR2: MDHEN and SYDVKM. CDR3 amino acids: CASSFGLFGEFF. The CDR3 coding sequence is TGTGCCAGCAGTTTCGGACTTTTTGGGGAGTTCTTC.

V is TRBV7-8 and J is TRBJ2-1; D is possibly TRBD2 (5 bases). This CDR3 contains 14 residues. V was trimmed by 5 bases and J by 5 bases, leaving 13 bases between them. Germline CDR1 reads SGHVS; CDR2 reads FQNEAQ. Here the CDR3 DNA reads TGTGCCAGCAGCCGGACTCCCTTGAACAATGAGCAGTTCTTC. Amino acid sequence: CASSRTPLNNEQFF.

This clone was seen more than once but under ten times. This sequence joins TRBV10-3 and TRBJ2-3, with D perhaps matching TRBD1 (5 bases). The germline V gene has CDR1 ENHRY and CDR2 SYGVKD. With 5 bases removed from V and 2 bases from J, the gap between germline ends came to 8 bases. The CDR3 covers 13 residues. Here the CDR3 DNA reads TGTGCCATCAGTCGACAGCCCACAGATACGCAGTATTTT. This encodes CAISRQPTDTQYF.

The CDR3 DNA follows: TGTGCCAGCAGTGAAACTAGCGGGAGCAATGAGCAGTTCTTC. It translates to CASSETSGSNEQFF. The chain couples TRBV2 to TRBJ2-1; 11 bases fit TRBD2. The germline CDR1 and CDR2 sequences are SNHLY and FYNNEI. This CDR3 contains 14 residues. Trimming removed 2 bases from V and 6 bases from J; junction bases left unmatched: 0.

J is TRBJ2-7 and V is TRBV5-6, with D possibly being TRBD1 (5 bases). Germline loops: CDR1 SGHDT, CDR2 YYEEEE. This CDR3 has 14 amino acids. The V gene lost 4 bases and the J gene lost 2 bases, with 13 bases spanning the gap. The chain's CDR3 is CASSLDIETYEQYF. DNA for the CDR3: TGTGCCAGCAGCCTGGACATCGAAACCTACGAGCAGTACTTC. The full variable domain, rest sourced from reference TRBV5-6 and TRBJ2-7, is DAGVTQSPTHLIKTRGQQVTLRCSPKSGHDTVSWYQQALGQGPQFIFQYYEEEERQRGNFPDRFSGHQFPNYSSELNVNALLLGDSALYLCASSLDIETYEQYFGPGTRLTVT.

This clone occurred a few times. The chain has TRBV29-1 and TRBJ2-1, with 9 bases aligning to TRBD2. The CDR3 covers 13 residues. Germline V gene data show CDR1 as SQVTM and CDR2 as ANQGSEA. J gave up 5 bases and V 7 bases, and 6 bases lay outside the gene matches. In nucleotides, the CDR3 is TGCAGCGCACCGGGACTAGCCGACAATGAGCAGTTCTTC. Amino acids: CSAPGLADNEQFF.

The CDR3 bases are TGTGCCAGCAGCTTAGTCGGACTATCTAGCTACAATGAGCAGTTCTTC. Translation gives CASSLVGLSSYNEQFF. The genes are TRBV7-9 and TRBJ2-1; D is perhaps TRBD2 (6 bases). The CDR3 sequence is 16 residues long. Germline V gene data show CDR1 as SEHNR and CDR2 as FQNEAQ (reference sequence). The V end was cut by 1 base, the J end by 3 bases, with 13 bases between. The entire variable domain, with the rest obtained from reference TRBV7-9 and TRBJ2-1, is as follows: DTGVSQNPRHKITKRGQNVTFRCDPISEHNRLYWYRQTLGQGPEFLTYFQNEAQLEKSRLLSDRFSAERPKGSFSTLEIQRTEQGDSAMYLCASSLVGLSSYNEQFFGPGTRLTVL.

The chain employs TRBV7-6 and TRBJ2-5, with TRBD1 matching 7 bases. CDR1 SGHVS and CDR2 FNYEAQ come from the germline V gene. V was clipped by 5 bases and J by 2 bases; unmatched bases: 11. The CDR3 has 16 amino acids. The CDR3 DNA is TGTGCCAGCAGCCCGAACGACAGGGAGATACAAGAGACCCAGTACTTC. It translates to CASSPNDREIQETQYF.